These T cell receptor beta chains were read from a single sample in a study of blood T cell repertoires in COVID-19. Sequencing used immunoSEQ multiplex PCR; TCRdb keeps in-frame clones, though not all of them. The sample carries 200,000 to 250,000 clones, approximately 86% recorded once. Sample: peripheral blood. The receptor set was obtained from a woman of 80 years or more with acute or convalescent COVID-19. Each CDR3 is given with its conserved first and last residue. A D gene is named only where the DNA matches it firmly. Size is omitted from some rows. Given values are once, few, many or a class for expanded clones.

J | size | V | D | DNA | CDR3
TRBJ1-1 | NA | TRBV3-1/TRBV3-2 | NA | TGTGCCAGCAGCCAAGATTTAAACACTGAAGCTTTCTTT | CASSQDLNTEAFF
TRBJ2-1 | NA | TRBV7-9 | NA | TGTGCCACCCTATCAGGCAATGAGCAGTTCTTC | CATLSGNEQFF
TRBJ1-4 | few | TRBV12-3/TRBV12-4 | NA | TGTGCCAGCAGCACCGGGACAACTCTCGGGGCCCGTTTC | CASSTGTTLGARF
TRBJ1-2 | NA | TRBV11-3 | NA | TGTGCCAGCAGCTTGCGCGATGGCTACACCTTC | CASSLRDGYTF
TRBJ1-2 | NA | TRBV5-8 | NA | TGTGCCAGCAGCATCACGGGATGGGGTGGCTACACCTTC | CASSITGWGGYTF
TRBJ1-3 | NA | TRBV19 | TRBD1 | TGTGCCAGTCAGGGGGCGCAGGGAAACACCATATATTTT | CASQGAQGNTIYF
TRBJ1-1 | few | TRBV5-1 | NA | TGCGCCAGCAGCTTGAACAGTCAAGCCACTGAAGCTTTCTTT | CASSLNSQATEAFF
TRBJ2-1 | NA | TRBV12-2 | NA | TGTGCAAGTCGCTTAGTGCGGGGGGGCCGGTTGCGTAGAAATGAGCAGTTCTTC | CASRLVRGGRLRRNEQFF
TRBJ2-1 | once | TRBV12-3/TRBV12-4 | NA | TGTGCCAGCAGCCGGTACAATGAGCAGTTCTTC | CASSRYNEQFF
TRBJ2-3 | NA | TRBV7-2 | TRBD2 | TGTGCCAGCAGCTCACGGACTAGCGGGGGAGGCACAGATACGCAGTATTTT | CASSSRTSGGGTDTQYF
TRBJ1-5 | NA | TRBV19 | TRBD1 | TGTGCCAGTAGTATCGTGACAGGGGGGGATCAGCCCCAGCATTTT | CASSIVTGGDQPQHF
TRBJ2-5 | NA | TRBV5-4 | NA | TGTGCCAGCAGCTTTGACAGCCAAGAGACCCAGTACTTC | CASSFDSQETQYF
TRBJ2-3 | NA | TRBV5-1 | NA | TGCGCCAGCAGCTGGAAACTAGCCAGCACAGATACGCAGTATTTT | CASSWKLASTDTQYF
TRBJ2-1 | NA | TRBV5-6 | TRBD1 | TGTGCCAGCAGCTTGGTGGACAGGGTGAGGAATGAGCAGTTCTTC | CASSLVDRVRNEQFF
TRBJ1-1 | NA | TRBV11-3 | NA | TGTGCCAGCAGCTTAGATGGGCGGGCGAGTCCAATGAACACTGAAGCTTTCTTT | CASSLDGRASPMNTEAFF
TRBJ1-1 | NA | TRBV29-1 | TRBD1 | TGCAGCGCCGACAGGGGGCGGACTGAAGCTTTCTTT | CSADRGRTEAFF
TRBJ1-2 | NA | TRBV6-1 | TRBD1 | TGTGCCAGCAGTGTTTCAATGTGGAGACAGGGAGTGGATGGCTACACCTTC | CASSVSMWRQGVDGYTF
TRBJ1-1 | NA | TRBV5-4 | TRBD1 | TGTGCCAGCAGCTTGGGCAGGGGGGCCCAAATTACTGAAGCTTTCTTT | CASSLGRGAQITEAFF
TRBJ2-1 | NA | TRBV11-3 | NA | TGTGCCAGCAGCTTCAGCACAGCCGTTAGCTCCTACAATGAGCAGTTCTTC | CASSFSTAVSSYNEQFF
TRBJ1-2 | few | TRBV5-8 | TRBD1 | TGTGCCAGCAGCTTGGCCGGACAGGGTCATGGCTACACCTTC | CASSLAGQGHGYTF
TRBJ2-3 | NA | TRBV7-8 | TRBD2 | TGTGCCAGCAGCTCACTAGCGGGGGAATTGTTAGATACGCAGTATTTT | CASSSLAGELLDTQYF
TRBJ1-2 | NA | TRBV10-3 | NA | TGTGCCATCAGTGGGGATCGGGGCTATGGCTACACCTTC | CAISGDRGYGYTF
TRBJ2-2 | once | TRBV29-1 | NA | TGCAGCGTTGAAAGGGGGCGGGGTGGTTACGGGGAGCTGTTTTTT | CSVERGRGGYGELFF
TRBJ2-1 | NA | TRBV19 | TRBD1 | TGTGCCAGTCGGCGGACAGGGGGCCCCTACAATGAGCAGTTCTTC | CASRRTGGPYNEQFF
TRBJ2-3 | once | TRBV12-3/TRBV12-4 | NA | TGTGCCAGCAGCCAAGCCGGAGCGCAGTATTTT | CASSQAGAQYF
TRBJ2-1 | NA | TRBV5-4 | TRBD2 | TGTGCCAGCAGCCGCGGACTAGCGGGGCTCAATGAGCAGTTCTTC | CASSRGLAGLNEQFF
TRBJ2-7 | NA | TRBV5-1 | TRBD1 | TGCGCCAGCAGCCCTCGTCCGGGACAGGGGGCCTCCTACGAGCAGTACTTC | CASSPRPGQGASYEQYF
TRBJ1-1 | NA | TRBV19 | NA | TGTGCCAGTAGTATCGCACAGTCGAACACTGAAGCTTTCTTT | CASSIAQSNTEAFF
TRBJ2-3 | NA | TRBV5-6 | NA | TGTGCCAGCAGCCGGATAGGGGTTACGCAGTATTTT | CASSRIGVTQYF
TRBJ1-2 | NA | TRBV18 | NA | TGTGCCAGCTCACCTGATGGGGCTCGCGGCTACACCTTC | CASSPDGARGYTF
TRBJ2-3 | NA | TRBV9 | NA | TGTGCCAGCAGCGTAGATCTAGGGGGCACAGATACGCAGTATTTT | CASSVDLGGTDTQYF
TRBJ2-7 | NA | TRBV6-5 | TRBD1 | TGTGCCAGCAGTTACTCGACGACAGGGAAGGACGAGCAGTACTTC | CASSYSTTGKDEQYF
TRBJ2-3 | NA | TRBV10-3 | NA | TGTGCCATCAGTGAGGTTAGGGGAACAGATACGCAGTATTTT | CAISEVRGTDTQYF
TRBJ2-3 | NA | TRBV4-2 | TRBD2 | TGTGCCAGCAGCCAAAACCAGCGGGGGAGGGTCACAGATACGCAGTATTTT | CASSQNQRGRVTDTQYF
TRBJ1-1 | NA | TRBV18 | NA | TGTGCCAGCTCACCCCAGCGGGGTGTGAACACTGAAGCTTTCTTT | CASSPQRGVNTEAFF
TRBJ1-1 | NA | TRBV7-3 | TRBD1 | TGTGCCAGCAGCTTATCAGGGGGGAACACTGAAGCTTTCTTT | CASSLSGGNTEAFF
TRBJ1-6 | NA | TRBV6-5 | TRBD1 | TGTGCCAGCAGTCCCGACAGGGTGAAGAATTCACCCCTCCACTTT | CASSPDRVKNSPLHF
TRBJ1-2 | NA | TRBV2 | NA | NA | CASSDFRGSGYTF
TRBJ1-1 | NA | TRBV24-1 | NA | TGTGCCACCAGTGCAGGGGCGAACACTGAAGCTTTCTTT | CATSAGANTEAFF
TRBJ2-1 | few | TRBV11-2 | TRBD1 | TGTGCCAGCAGCCTCGGGACAGGGAGCTCCTACAATGAGCAGTTCTTC | CASSLGTGSSYNEQFF
TRBJ2-5 | NA | TRBV18 | TRBD1 | TGTGCCAGCTCAAGTCAGACAGGGCGTTCAGAGACCCAGTACTTC | CASSSQTGRSETQYF
TRBJ1-1 | NA | TRBV5-1 | TRBD1 | TGCGCCAGCAGCTTGGAACAGGGGCATACCACTGAAGCTTTCTTT | CASSLEQGHTTEAFF
TRBJ2-2 | NA | TRBV7-9 | TRBD2 | TGTGCCAGCAGCACCCGGGGGGGGTCCGGGGAGCTGTTTTTT | CASSTRGGSGELFF
TRBJ2-1 | NA | TRBV18 | NA | TGTGCCAGCTCACTCGGCTACAATGAGCAGTTCTTC | CASSLGYNEQFF
TRBJ2-7 | NA | TRBV4-2 | NA | TGTGCCAGCAGCCAAGAGGGCACAAGCTCCTACGAGCAGTACTTC | CASSQEGTSSYEQYF
TRBJ2-1 | NA | TRBV16 | TRBD2 | TGTGCCAGCAGCCAATCCCTAGCGGGGTGGGATGAGCAGTTCTTC | CASSQSLAGWDEQFF
TRBJ1-1 | once | TRBV5-4 | NA | TGTGCCAGCAGCCTCGCGAACGGAGTACTCGGCACTGAAGCTTTCTTT | CASSLANGVLGTEAFF
TRBJ1-2 | NA | TRBV7-9 | TRBD1 | TGTGCCAGCAGCTTAGAGACAGGGCGGAACTATGGCTACACCTTC | CASSLETGRNYGYTF
TRBJ1-5 | NA | TRBV7-2 | NA | TGTGCCAGCAGCCCTGCGGGGGATCAGCCCCAGCATTTT | CASSPAGDQPQHF
TRBJ2-5 | NA | TRBV7-2 | NA | TGTGCCAGCAGCTTAGGCCAGACTCAGGGGAGGGCCCAGTACTTC | CASSLGQTQGRAQYF
TRBJ1-5 | few | TRBV5-1 | TRBD1 | TGCGCCAGCAGCCCCGGGACAGTTCGTAGCAATCAGCCCCAGCATTTT | CASSPGTVRSNQPQHF
TRBJ2-7 | NA | TRBV7-9 | TRBD1 | TGTGCCAGCAGCTCCGAGGGGGCCTACGAACAGTACTTC | CASSSEGAYEQYF